The next 27 T cell receptor beta chains were all read from a single sample in a study of patients and donors after allogeneic stem cell transplantation. TCRdb ran MiXCR on the RT-PCR reads and lists one entry per CDR3 protein. The sample has about 960,000 distinct CDR3 sequences; roughly 18% are singletons. Material: blood, either unsorted or a sorted T cell fraction (not recorded which). The receptors come from a human donor who was either an allogeneic HSCT recipient or a stem cell or donor lymphocyte infusion donor (not recorded which). It is not recorded whose cells these are; they may come from a transplant donor.

This clonotype was counted between two and nine times. This rearrangement joins TRBV29-1 to TRBJ1-1; a possible D gene is TRBD1 (6 bases). This CDR3 has 14 amino acids. Germline CDR1 and CDR2: SQVTM and ANQGSEA. The V end lost 5 bases, the J end lost 1 base, and 14 bases lay between the germline ends. The CDR3 DNA reads TGCAGCGTTTCTCCAGGGGCAAAGAACACTGAAGCTTTCTTT. This translates into CSVSPGAKNTEAFF.

For the CDR3, the DNA is TGTGCCAGCAGCCTAACCGGGACTGGCTCTGGAAACACCATATATTTT. This codes for CASSLTGTGSGNTIYF. The V and J genes are TRBV11-3 and TRBJ1-3, with a weak D call TRBD1 (5 bases). The V end lost 5 bases, the J end lost 0 bases, and 14 bases lay between the germline ends. Germline loops: CDR1 SGHNT, CDR2 YENEEA. The CDR3 is made up of 16 amino acids.

CDR3 in amino acids: CSAREGTTYEQYF. The CDR3 DNA sequence: TGCAGTGCTAGAGAGGGGACAACCTACGAGCAGTACTTC. This chain uses TRBV20-1 with TRBJ2-7, with TRBD1 as a possible D gene (6 bases). The CDR3 runs to 13 residues. The V gene lost 0 bases and the J gene lost 2 bases, with 8 bases spanning the gap. CDR1 and CDR2 (germline): DFQATT, SNEGSKA (reference sequence).

This clonotype was seen many times. The rearrangement joins TRBV5-5 to TRBJ2-1; 7 bases align to TRBD2. V gave up 3 bases and J gave up 2 bases; unmatched junction bases: 5. The CDR3 contains 15 residues. Looked up from germline, CDR1 is SGHKS and CDR2 is YYEKEE (reference sequence). CDR3 nucleotide sequence: TGTGCCAGCAGCTATCAGCGGGGAACCTACAATGAGCAGTTCTTC. Translation: CASSYQRGTYNEQFF. Filled out from reference TRBV5-5 and TRBJ2-1, the complete variable domain reads DAGVTQSPTHLIKTRGQQVTLRCSPISGHKSVSWYQQVLGQGPQFIFQYYEKEERGRGNFPDRFSARQFPNYSSELNVNALLLGDSALYLCASSYQRGTYNEQFFGPGTRLTVL.

This clonotype was seen only a few times. The chain has TRBV6-2 or TRBV6-3 and TRBJ2-7; D ambiguous. The germline gives CDR1 MNHEY, CDR2 SVGEGT. V lost 0 bases to trimming and J lost 5 bases, with 8 bases between them. This CDR3 has 13 amino acids. The CDR3 coding sequence is TGTGCCAGCAGTTACTCGAGGTCCCACGAGCAGTACTTC. Translated: CASSYSRSHEQYF.

This clonotype was recorded at least ten times. The chain employs TRBV10-2 and TRBJ2-2; unclear D gene. This CDR3 region has 14 residues. Germline V gene sequence: CDR1 WSHSY, CDR2 SAAADI. V was cut by 6 bases and J by 6 bases, with 14 bases left in between. CDR3 amino acids: CASSADSIAGELFF. The CDR3 coding sequence is TGCGCCAGCAGCGCCGACTCAATCGCCGGGGAGCTGTTTTTT.

This clonotype has a handful of counts. V usage is TRBV7-9 and J usage is TRBJ2-1; 9 nucleotides agree with TRBD1. The CDR3 consists of 16 residues. Germline V lookup: CDR1 SEHNR, CDR2 FQNEAQ (reference sequence). Trimming removed 5 bases from V and 0 bases from J; junction bases left unmatched: 5. For the CDR3, the DNA is TGTGCCAGCAGCGTACAGGGGGCTCTCTCCTACAATGAGCAGTTCTTC. It yields the protein CASSVQGALSYNEQFF.

DNA for the CDR3: TGTGCCACCAGTCGGTCCGAGAGCCCTCCCCACGAGCAGTACTTC. Translating it yields CATSRSESPPHEQYF. The chain carries TRBV24-1 and TRBJ2-7; D uncertain. Germline V gene lookup returns CDR1 KGHDR and CDR2 SFDVKD. Trimming took off 6 bases at V and 5 bases at J, with 19 bases between the two ends. The CDR3 consists of 15 residues.

This clonotype appeared a few times. The chain uses TRBV7-2 and TRBJ1-1; 9 bases align to TRBD1. The germline V gene encodes CDR1 SGHTA and CDR2 FQGNSA. This CDR3 has 15 residues. Germline trimming cut 5 bases from V and 1 base from J; bases unmatched to any gene: 5. CDR3 nucleotides: TGTGCCAGCAGCCGGGACAGGGCAACGAACACTGAAGCTTTCTTT. Its protein product is CASSRDRATNTEAFF.

The V gene is TRBV7-9, the J gene TRBJ2-7; 13 bases agree with TRBD2. This CDR3 region has 17 residues. CDR1 is SEHNR, CDR2 FQNEAQ, per germline (reference sequence). The V gene end was trimmed by 5 bases and the J gene end by 6 bases; junction bases not matched to a gene: 13. The CDR3 DNA reads as TGTGCCAGCAGCCTGACTAGCGGGGGGCTACTAAATTCCGAGCAGTACTTC. Translated, it gives CASSLTSGGLLNSEQYF.

There are a few counts of this clonotype. This chain connects TRBV6-1 to TRBJ2-7; D is perhaps TRBD1 or TRBD2 (6 bases each). The CDR3 extends over 13 amino acids. Germline values: CDR1 MNHNS, CDR2 SASEGT. The V gene lost 5 bases and the J gene lost 5 bases, with 13 bases spanning the gap. The CDR3 here is CASSRQGRHEQYF. The CDR3 nucleotides read TGTGCCAGCAGTCGCCAGGGGAGGCACGAGCAGTACTTC.

The genes are TRBV6-2 or TRBV6-3 and TRBJ2-7; no reliable D call. There are 13 residues in the CDR3. Trimming cost V 4 bases and J 6 bases, with 13 bases left between them. Germline V CDR1 and CDR2: MNHEY, SVGEGT. The CDR3 bases are TGTGCCAGCAGTTTGGGTCTCCTGTTCGAGCAGTACTTC. Its protein product is CASSLGLLFEQYF.

This clonotype was detected a few times. The chain joins TRBV12-3 or TRBV12-4 to TRBJ1-2, with D possibly being TRBD1 (5 bases). The length of the CDR3 is 14 residues. Trimming pared 6 bases from V and 0 bases from J, leaving 11 bases between. CDR3 coding DNA: TGTGCCAGCAGGCCAGGGCTAGCTAACTATGGCTACACCTTC. Its translation is CASRPGLANYGYTF.

This clonotype was picked up a small number of times. The rearrangement joins TRBV7-3 to TRBJ2-1; 7 positions match TRBD2. Germline loops: CDR1 SGHTA, CDR2 FQGTGA. V was clipped by 2 bases and J by 4 bases; unmatched bases: 5. The CDR3 runs to 15 residues. As DNA, the CDR3 is TGTGCCAGCAGCTTATTGAGCGGGGAGTACAATGAGCAGTTCTTC. Amino acids: CASSLLSGEYNEQFF. The variable domain in full, completed from reference TRBV7-3 and TRBJ2-1, reads GAGVSQTPSNKVTEKGKYVELRCDPISGHTALYWYRQSLGQGPEFLIYFQGTGAADDSGLPNDRFFAVRPEGSVSTLKIQRTERGDSAVYLCASSLLSGEYNEQFFGPGTRLTVL.

This sequence joins TRBV29-1 and TRBJ1-1; TRBD1 might be the D (5 bases). This CDR3 is 11 amino acids long. Germline CDR1 is SQVTM and CDR2 is ANQGSEA. V lost 4 bases, J lost 10 bases, and 13 bases lay in between. The CDR3 region has the DNA TGCAGCGTTGCCCATACGGGGGGAGCTTTCTTT. Translation: CSVAHTGGAFF.

This clonotype has just a few counts. The genes are TRBV7-8 and TRBJ2-3; D is perhaps TRBD1 (6 bases). Trimming pared 5 bases from V and 1 base from J, leaving 16 bases between. Germline V CDR1 and CDR2: SGHVS, FQNEAQ. The length of the CDR3 is 16 residues. CDR3 sequence reads: CASSQSRQGRTDTQYF. Here the CDR3 DNA reads TGTGCCAGCAGCCAAAGCCGCCAGGGGCGCACAGATACGCAGTATTTT.

J is TRBJ2-2 and V is TRBV6-1; TRBD1 matches at 10 bases. This CDR3 comprises 16 residues. The germline CDR1 and CDR2 sequences are MNHNS and SASEGT. The junction had 5 bases not matched to a gene; V was cut back by 1 base and J by 6 bases. The CDR3 coding sequence is TGTGCCAGCAGTGAAGTCTCGGGACAGGGGTCCGGGGAGCTGTTTTTT. The encoded protein is CASSEVSGQGSGELFF.

This clonotype was recorded once. The chain recombines TRBV11-2 with TRBJ2-2; D is undetermined. Trimming took 3 bases from V and 8 from J, leaving 7 bases between them. The CDR3 loop spans 12 amino acids. Germline V CDR1 and CDR2: SGHAT, FQNNGV. The CDR3 bases are TGTGCCAGCAGCTTTCAATTGGGGGAGCTGTTTTTT. Amino acid sequence: CASSFQLGELFF.

This rearrangement joins TRBV4-2 to TRBJ2-4, with TRBD1 matching over 7 bases. The germline gives CDR1 LGHNA, CDR2 YNFKEQ. V shed 5 bases, J shed 3 bases, and the junction held 4 bases outside the gene matches. This CDR3 contains 14 residues. Here the CDR3 DNA reads TGTGCCAGCAGCGGGCAGGGGGTCAAAAACATTCAGTACTTC. Amino acid sequence: CASSGQGVKNIQYF.

The genes are TRBV20-1 and TRBJ2-1; no firm D call. The CDR3 sequence is 14 residues long. V was shortened by 1 base and J by 4 bases, with 11 bases between the two germline ends. In germline, CDR1 is DFQATT, CDR2 SNEGSKA (reference sequence). The CDR3 reads CSARAVELYNEQFF. CDR3 DNA: TGCAGTGCTAGAGCCGTGGAGTTGTACAATGAGCAGTTCTTC.

This clonotype was detected only a few times. The rearrangement links TRBV4-1 to TRBJ2-7; 10 nucleotides align to TRBD1. Germline CDR1 is MGHRA and CDR2 is YSYEKL. The CDR3 extends over 15 amino acids. The V gene end was trimmed by 4 bases and the J gene end by 6 bases; junction bases not matched to a gene: 9. In DNA, the CDR3 is TGCGCCAGCAGCCTACCCGGGACAGGGGAACCCGAGCAGTACTTC. It specifies CASSLPGTGEPEQYF.

This clonotype was observed a handful of times. This sequence joins TRBV27 and TRBJ2-5; TRBD2 matches at 12 bases. The CDR3 has 15 residues. The junction had 3 bases not matched to a gene; V was cut back by 2 bases and J by 5 bases. Germline loops: CDR1 MNHEY, CDR2 SMNVEV (reference sequence). The CDR3 here is CASSLTSGRSETQYF. CDR3 nucleotide sequence: TGTGCCAGCAGTTTAACTAGCGGGAGGTCGGAGACCCAGTACTTC.

The rearrangement uses TRBV7-9 and TRBJ2-1, with 7 bases identical to TRBD2. Germline V gene data show CDR1 as SEHNR and CDR2 as FQNEAQ (reference sequence). The CDR3 runs to 16 residues. J gave up 1 base and V 4 bases, and 7 bases lay outside the gene matches. CDR3 in DNA: TGTGCCAGCAGCTCCATTGCGGGAGAATCCTACAATGAGCAGTTCTTC. This gives the protein CASSSIAGESYNEQFF. The whole variable domain, filled in from reference TRBV7-9 and TRBJ2-1, reads DTGVSQNPRHKITKRGQNVTFRCDPISEHNRLYWYRQTLGQGPEFLTYFQNEAQLEKSRLLSDRFSAERPKGSFSTLEIQRTEQGDSAMYLCASSSIAGESYNEQFFGPGTRLTVL.

The chain is built from TRBV19 and TRBJ2-7; perhaps TRBD1 as D (5 bases). V lost 5 bases and J lost 5, with 19 bases in between. CDR1 is LNHDA, CDR2 SQIVND, per germline (reference sequence). There are 15 residues in the CDR3. CDR3 loop: CASSLRGPFGHEQYF. The CDR3 bases are TGTGCCAGTAGTCTAAGGGGCCCTTTCGGACACGAGCAGTACTTC.

The sample holds a few counts of this clonotype. The chain couples TRBV11-2 to TRBJ1-4, with a weak D call TRBD1 (6 bases). The CDR3 contains 14 residues. Germline CDR1 reads SGHAT; CDR2 reads FQNNGV. Trimming took 5 bases from V and 7 from J, leaving 14 bases between them. CDR3 loop: CASSVSGAGEKLFF. The CDR3 nucleotides read TGTGCCAGCAGCGTGTCGGGGGCGGGTGAAAAACTGTTTTTT.

The chain joins TRBV7-9 to TRBJ2-5; TRBD1 is a possible D gene (6 bases). The CDR3 has 16 amino acids. V gave up 5 bases and J gave up 5 bases, with 21 bases separating them. Germline CDR1 is SEHNR and CDR2 is FQNEAQ (reference sequence). The CDR3 region is CASSLKNPGHRETQYF. CDR3 coding DNA: TGTGCCAGCAGCCTAAAAAACCCGGGACACAGGGAGACCCAGTACTTC.

V is TRBV4-2 and J is TRBJ2-2, with D perhaps being TRBD1 or TRBD2 (6 bases each). CDR1 and CDR2 from the germline V gene are LGHNA and YNFKEQ. The length of the CDR3 is 17 residues. V lost 4 bases and J lost 2, with 17 bases in between. The CDR3 coding sequence is TGTGCCAGCAGCCCCCTTGGCGGGACAACAAACACCGGGGAGCTGTTTTTT. Translating it yields CASSPLGGTTNTGELFF.